This paragraph covers one TCR beta chain sequence. No antigen is known for it. These data come from a study of identical twins. There are 20 residues in the CDR3. The V gene end was trimmed by 1 base and the J gene end by 4 bases; junction bases not matched to a gene: 19. CDR1 and CDR2 from the germline V gene are LGHDT and YNNKEL (reference sequence). With no exceptions, donors were healthy Caucasians. Overall study results and limits: Because invariant MAIT and iNKT cells could be present, zero-insertion analyses could be partly confounded. Abundant beta clonotypes from cord blood bore fewer insertions; memory repertoires lacked this pattern.

A single record per CDR3 protein comes from TCRdb applying MiXCR to the 5' RACE reads. The sample has roughly 260,000 distinct CDR3 sequences, around 15% seen once; the top ten hold around 8.9%. This rearrangement joins TRBV3-1 to TRBJ2-1; 7 nucleotides match TRBD2. The receptor was derived from a woman aged 18-35 years in good health. Material: memory (CD45RO+) T cells sorted from blood. As DNA, the CDR3 is TGTGCCAGCAGCCAAGGGGGGACTATAGGCTCCCCCGTAGGGTACAATGAGCAGTTCTTC. It yields the protein CASSQGGTIGSPVGYNEQFF.